This T cell receptor (beta chain) appears in the sequencing data of a study of T cell responses to AZD1222 COVID-19 vaccine. Germline V gene sequence: CDR1 SGHAT, CDR2 FQNNGV. V lost 1 base and J 6 bases, leaving 16 bases between the germline ends. The CDR3 is 15 residues long. Libraries were prepared by immunoSEQ multiplex PCR; TCRdb keeps only in-frame clonotypes and omits some of them. The sample lists about 130,000 clones, about 93% occurring once. The receptor comes from an adult in good health. Sequencing used peripheral blood, obtained on day 0 of AZD1222 vaccination. The gene calls are TRBV11-2 and TRBJ2-7; D is perhaps TRBD2 (5 bases). The CDR3 DNA follows: TGTGCCAGCAGCTTAGGTGGTACTAGACGCTCCGAGCAGTACTTC. This codes for CASSLGGTRRSEQYF.